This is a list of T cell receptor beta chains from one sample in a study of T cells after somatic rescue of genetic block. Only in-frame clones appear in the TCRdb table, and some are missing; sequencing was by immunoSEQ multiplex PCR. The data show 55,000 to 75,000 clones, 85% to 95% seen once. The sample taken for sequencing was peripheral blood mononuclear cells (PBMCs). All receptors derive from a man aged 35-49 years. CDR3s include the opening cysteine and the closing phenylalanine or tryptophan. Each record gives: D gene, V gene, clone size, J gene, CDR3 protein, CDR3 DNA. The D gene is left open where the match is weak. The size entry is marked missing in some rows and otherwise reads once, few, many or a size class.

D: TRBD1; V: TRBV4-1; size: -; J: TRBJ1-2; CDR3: CASSQSGPGGNPYGYTF; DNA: TGCGCCAGCAGCCAAAGCGGGCCAGGGGGAAACCCCTATGGCTACACCTTC
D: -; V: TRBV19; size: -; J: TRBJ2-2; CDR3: CASSLGAWDTGELFF; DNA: TGTGCCAGTAGTCTTGGGGCCTGGGACACCGGGGAGCTGTTTTTT
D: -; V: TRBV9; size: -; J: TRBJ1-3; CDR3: CASSPSGPRSSGNTIYF; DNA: TGTGCCAGCAGCCCCTCTGGACCCCGGAGCTCTGGAAACACCATATATTTT
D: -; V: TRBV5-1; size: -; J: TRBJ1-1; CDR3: CASSSTMGTEAFF; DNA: TGCGCCAGCAGCTCCACTATGGGCACTGAAGCTTTCTTT
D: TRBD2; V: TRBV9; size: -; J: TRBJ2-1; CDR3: CASSTRTGGSYNEQFF; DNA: TGTGCCAGCAGCACCCGGACGGGGGGAAGTTACAATGAGCAGTTCTTC
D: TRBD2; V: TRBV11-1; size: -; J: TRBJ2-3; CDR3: CASSLLLRGDTDTQYF; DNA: TGTGCCAGCAGCCTCCTTCTCCGGGGGGACACAGATACGCAGTATTTT
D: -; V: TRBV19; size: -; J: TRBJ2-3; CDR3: CASSTGPSTDTQYF; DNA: TGTGCCAGTAGTACGGGACCTAGCACAGATACGCAGTATTTT
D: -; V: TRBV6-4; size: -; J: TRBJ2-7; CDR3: CASSSFFRVRYEQYF; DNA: TGTGCCAGCAGTTCCTTCTTTAGAGTCCGCTACGAGCAGTACTTC
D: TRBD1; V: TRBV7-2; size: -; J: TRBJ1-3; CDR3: CASSLSRGLGNTIYF; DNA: TGTGCCAGCAGCTTAAGCAGGGGGCTTGGAAACACCATATATTTT
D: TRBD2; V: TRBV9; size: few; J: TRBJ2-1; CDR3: CASSPRLAGGYNEQFF; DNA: TGTGCCAGCAGCCCAAGGCTAGCGGGAGGATACAATGAGCAGTTCTTC
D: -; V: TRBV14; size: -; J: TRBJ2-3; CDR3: CASSQVSGSADTQYF; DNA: TGTGCCAGCAGCCAAGTCTCCGGGAGCGCAGATACGCAGTATTTT
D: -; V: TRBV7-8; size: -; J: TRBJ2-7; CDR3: CASSLGDKGSEQYF; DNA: TGTGCCAGCAGCTTAGGAGACAAGGGTTCCGAGCAGTACTTC
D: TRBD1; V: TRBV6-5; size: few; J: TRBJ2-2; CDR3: CASSWTGGGTGELFF; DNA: TGTGCCAGCAGTTGGACAGGGGGCGGAACCGGGGAGCTGTTTTTT
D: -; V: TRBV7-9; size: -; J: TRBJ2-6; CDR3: CASSDETRASGANVLTF; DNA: TGTGCCAGCAGCGACGAGACCAGGGCCTCTGGGGCCAACGTCCTGACTTTC
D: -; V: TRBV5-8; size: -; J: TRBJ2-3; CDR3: CASSWDLGRLTDTQYF; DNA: TGTGCCAGCAGCTGGGACCTGGGGCGGTTGACAGATACGCAGTATTTT
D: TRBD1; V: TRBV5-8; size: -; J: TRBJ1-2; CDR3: CASSFTYTGGSVYGYTF; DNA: TGTGCCAGCAGCTTCACGTATACAGGGGGCTCGGTCTATGGCTACACCTTC
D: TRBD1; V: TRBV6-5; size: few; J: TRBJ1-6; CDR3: CASSRGQDNSPLHF; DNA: TGTGCCAGCAGCCGTGGACAGGACAATTCACCCCTCCACTTT